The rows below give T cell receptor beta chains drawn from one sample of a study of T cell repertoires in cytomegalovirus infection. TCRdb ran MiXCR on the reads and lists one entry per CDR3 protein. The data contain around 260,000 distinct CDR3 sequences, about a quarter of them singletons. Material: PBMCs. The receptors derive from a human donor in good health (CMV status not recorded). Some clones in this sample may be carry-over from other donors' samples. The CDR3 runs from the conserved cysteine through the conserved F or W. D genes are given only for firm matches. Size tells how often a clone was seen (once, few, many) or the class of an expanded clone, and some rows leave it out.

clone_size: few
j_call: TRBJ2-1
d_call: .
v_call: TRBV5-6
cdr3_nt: TGTGCCAGCAGACCAGAGGGGTTCGACAATGAGCAGTTCTTC
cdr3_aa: CASRPEGFDNEQFF

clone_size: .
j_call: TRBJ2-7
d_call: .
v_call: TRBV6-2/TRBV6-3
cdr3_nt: TGTGCCAGCAGAAACGGGGGCGGGGAGCAGTACTTC
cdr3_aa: CASRNGGGEQYF

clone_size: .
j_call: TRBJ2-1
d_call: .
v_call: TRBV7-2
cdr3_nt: TGTGCCAGCAGCCCCGGTGGGATCCGGCAGTTCTTC
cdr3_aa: CASSPGGIRQFF

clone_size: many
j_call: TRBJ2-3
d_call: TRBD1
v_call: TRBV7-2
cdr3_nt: TGTGCCAGCAGCTTAGCGGTCTGGCGGGACAGGGGCACAGATACGCAGTATTTT
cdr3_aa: CASSLAVWRDRGTDTQYF

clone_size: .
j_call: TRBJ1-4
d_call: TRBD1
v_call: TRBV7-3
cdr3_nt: TGTGCCAGCAGCTCACAGGGGCGGGCTAATGAAAAACTGTTTTTT
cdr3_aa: CASSSQGRANEKLFF

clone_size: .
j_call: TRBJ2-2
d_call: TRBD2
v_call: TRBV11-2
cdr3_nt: TGTGTCAGCAGCTTAGGATTTTCCCGGGGGGGGAGGACCGGGGAGCTGTTTTTT
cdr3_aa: CVSSLGFSRGGRTGELFF

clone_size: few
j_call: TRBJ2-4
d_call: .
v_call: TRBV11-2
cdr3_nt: TGTGCCAGCAGCTTAGCCCGTACTGGGATGGCCAAAAACATTCAGTACTTC
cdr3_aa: CASSLARTGMAKNIQYF

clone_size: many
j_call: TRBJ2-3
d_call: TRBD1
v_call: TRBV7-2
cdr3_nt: TGTGCCAGCAGCTTCCTGGCCTCCGGGACAGAGTTCTCTAGCACAGATACGCAGTATTTT
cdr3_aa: CASSFLASGTEFSSTDTQYF

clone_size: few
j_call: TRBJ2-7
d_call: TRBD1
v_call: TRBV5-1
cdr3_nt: TGCGCCAGCAGCCCTGGACAGGGGGCTACGATCTACGAGCAGTACTTC
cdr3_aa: CASSPGQGATIYEQYF

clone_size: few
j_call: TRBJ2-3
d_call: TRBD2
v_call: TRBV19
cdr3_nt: TGTGCCAGTAGTATCGCCGGGACTAACACAGATACGCAGTATTTT
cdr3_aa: CASSIAGTNTDTQYF

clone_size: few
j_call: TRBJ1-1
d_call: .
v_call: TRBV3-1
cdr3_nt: TGTGCCAGCAGCTACGCGAGGCGTGAGACTGAAGCTTTCTTT
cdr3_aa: CASSYARRETEAFF

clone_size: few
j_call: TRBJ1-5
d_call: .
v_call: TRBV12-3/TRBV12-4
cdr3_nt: TGTGCCAGCAGGAGGGGGAGGCAGCCCCAGCATTTT
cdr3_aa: CASRRGRQPQHF

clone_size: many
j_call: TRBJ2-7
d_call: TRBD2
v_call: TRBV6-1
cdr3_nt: TGTGCCAGCAGTTCGCCCGGGACTAGCGGGAGTAACGAGCAGTACTTC
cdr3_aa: CASSSPGTSGSNEQYF

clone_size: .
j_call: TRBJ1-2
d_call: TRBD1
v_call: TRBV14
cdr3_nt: TGTGCCAGCAGCCACTCAGGACAGGGGTATGGCTACACCTTC
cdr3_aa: CASSHSGQGYGYTF

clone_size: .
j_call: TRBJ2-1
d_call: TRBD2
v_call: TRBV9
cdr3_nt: TGTGCCAGCAGCGTAGTCCCTAGCGGTTCCTACAATGAGCAGTTCTTC
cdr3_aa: CASSVVPSGSYNEQFF

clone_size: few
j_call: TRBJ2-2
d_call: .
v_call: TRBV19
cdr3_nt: TGTGCCAGTAGTATAGATGGGGCAGGGGCGAGGACCGGGGAGCTGTTTTTT
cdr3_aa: CASSIDGAGARTGELFF

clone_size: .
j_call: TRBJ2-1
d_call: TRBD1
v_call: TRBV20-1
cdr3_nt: TGCAGTTCATCAGGACAGGGGAGCGGGTCTGGGTTCTTC
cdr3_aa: CSSSGQGSGSGFF

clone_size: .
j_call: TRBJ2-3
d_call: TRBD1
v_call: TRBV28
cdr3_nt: TGTGCCAGCAGTTTAGAACAGGGGGCATGGTCAGATACGCAGTATTTT
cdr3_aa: CASSLEQGAWSDTQYF

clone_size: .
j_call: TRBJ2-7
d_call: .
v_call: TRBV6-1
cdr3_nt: TGTGCCAGCAGTGAAGGGCAGTGGACCTACGAGCAGTACTTC
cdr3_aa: CASSEGQWTYEQYF

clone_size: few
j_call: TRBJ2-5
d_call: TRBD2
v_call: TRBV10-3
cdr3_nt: TGTGCCATGGCCGGGACTAGCGGGAGGGTGGAGACCCAGTACTTC
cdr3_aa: CAMAGTSGRVETQYF

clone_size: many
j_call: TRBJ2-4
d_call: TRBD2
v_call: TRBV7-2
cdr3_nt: TGTGCCAGCAGCCCGGGAGGGGGGCAGAGTAGACGGAACATTCAGTACTTC
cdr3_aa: CASSPGGGQSRRNIQYF

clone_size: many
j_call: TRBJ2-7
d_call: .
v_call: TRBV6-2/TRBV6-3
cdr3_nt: TGTGCCAGCAGTCGACTGACAAGCTCCTACGAGCAGTACTTC
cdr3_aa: CASSRLTSSYEQYF

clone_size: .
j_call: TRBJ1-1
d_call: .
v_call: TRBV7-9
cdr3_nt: TGTGCCAGCACCTCTGGGGGACGGACTGAAGCTTTCTTT
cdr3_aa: CASTSGGRTEAFF

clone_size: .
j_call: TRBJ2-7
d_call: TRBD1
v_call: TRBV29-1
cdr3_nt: TGCAGCGTACCAACCGGGACAGGGGAATTCCACGAGCAGTACTTC
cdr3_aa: CSVPTGTGEFHEQYF

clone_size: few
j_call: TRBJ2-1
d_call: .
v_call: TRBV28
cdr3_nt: TGTGCCACCCGGGAGAGGCCCTTCTACAATGAGCAGTTCTTC
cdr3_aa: CATRERPFYNEQFF

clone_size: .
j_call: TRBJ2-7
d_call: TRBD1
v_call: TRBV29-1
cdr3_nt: TGCAGCGTTGAAGGTACAGGGGGCGGCGACGAGCAGTACTTC
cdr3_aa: CSVEGTGGGDEQYF

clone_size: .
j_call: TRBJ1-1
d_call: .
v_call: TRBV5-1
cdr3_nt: TGCGCCAGCAGCCAAGATCCGTCGGTCAGGGCGAGGGATACTGAAGCTTTCTTT
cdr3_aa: CASSQDPSVRARDTEAFF

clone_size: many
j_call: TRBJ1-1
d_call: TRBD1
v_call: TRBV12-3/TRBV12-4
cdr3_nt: TGTGCCAGCAGTTTAGAGCGTGGGACAGGGTTGGGGACTGAAGCTTTCTTT
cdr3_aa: CASSLERGTGLGTEAFF

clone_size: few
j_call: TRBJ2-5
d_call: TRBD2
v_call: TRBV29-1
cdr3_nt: TGCAGCGCGGCCGTTGGCGGGAGTGTAGAGACCCAGTACTTC
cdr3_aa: CSAAVGGSVETQYF

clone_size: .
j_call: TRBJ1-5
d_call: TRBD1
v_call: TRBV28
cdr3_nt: TGTGCCAGCAGTCCCGGGACAGGGGGATATAGCAATCAGCCCCAGCATTTT
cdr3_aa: CASSPGTGGYSNQPQHF

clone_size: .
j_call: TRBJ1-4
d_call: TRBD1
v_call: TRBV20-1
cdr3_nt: TGCAGTGCTTATGACAGGGGGGGAGAAAAACTGTTTTTT
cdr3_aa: CSAYDRGGEKLFF

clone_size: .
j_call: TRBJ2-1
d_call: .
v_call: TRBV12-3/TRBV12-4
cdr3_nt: TGTGCCAGCAGACCCGGGACAGCGGGAGAGCAGTTCTTC
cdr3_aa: CASRPGTAGEQFF

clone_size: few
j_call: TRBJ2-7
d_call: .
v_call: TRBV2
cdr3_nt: TGTGCCAGCAGAACAGGCTTAAGCTCCTACGAGCAGTACTTC
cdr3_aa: CASRTGLSSYEQYF

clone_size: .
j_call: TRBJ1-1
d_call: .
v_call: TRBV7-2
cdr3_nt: TGTGCCAGCAGCTTACGAGAGGTACAACACGGAGCTTTCTTT
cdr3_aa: CASSLREVQHGAFF

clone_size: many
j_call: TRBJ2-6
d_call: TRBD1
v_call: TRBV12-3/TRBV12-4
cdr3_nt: TGTGCCAGCAGTTTACGCCCGGTACAGGGGACCTCTGGGGCCAACGTCCTGACTTTC
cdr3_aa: CASSLRPVQGTSGANVLTF

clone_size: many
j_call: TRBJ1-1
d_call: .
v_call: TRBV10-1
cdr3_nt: TGCGCCAGCAGTGAGTATCGCACAGGGTTTGGTGAAGCTTTCTTT
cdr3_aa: CASSEYRTGFGEAFF

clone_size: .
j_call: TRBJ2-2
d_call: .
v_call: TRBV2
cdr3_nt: TGTGCCAGCAGTGAATCATCAGGGGACGGAGAGCTGTTTTTT
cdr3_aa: CASSESSGDGELFF

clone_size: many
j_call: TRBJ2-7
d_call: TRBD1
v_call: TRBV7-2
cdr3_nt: TGTGCCAGCAGCTCAGCGCGTGGGACAGGCTCCTACGAGCAGTACTTC
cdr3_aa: CASSSARGTGSYEQYF

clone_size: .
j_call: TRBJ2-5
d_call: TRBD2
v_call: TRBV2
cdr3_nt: TGTGCCAGCCAGCGGGGGGGCGACGATGAGACCCAGTACTTC
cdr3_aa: CASQRGGDDETQYF

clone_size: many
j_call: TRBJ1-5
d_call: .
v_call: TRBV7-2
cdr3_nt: TGTGCCAGCAGCTTAGCGGCAGAAGGGGGTCAGCCCCAGCATTTT
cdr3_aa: CASSLAAEGGQPQHF

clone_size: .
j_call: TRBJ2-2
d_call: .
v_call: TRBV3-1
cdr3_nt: TGTGCCACTCAAATGGGGGACGGGACCGGGGAGCTGTTTTTT
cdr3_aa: CATQMGDGTGELFF

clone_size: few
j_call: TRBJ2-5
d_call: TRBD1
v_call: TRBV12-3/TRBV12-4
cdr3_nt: TGTGCCAGCAACCACAGGGGGTTAGAGACCCAGTACTTC
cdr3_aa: CASNHRGLETQYF

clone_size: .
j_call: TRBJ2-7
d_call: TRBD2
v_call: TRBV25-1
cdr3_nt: TGTGCCAGCAGACCGGGACTAGCGAACTCCCCCTACGAGCAGTACTTC
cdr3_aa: CASRPGLANSPYEQYF

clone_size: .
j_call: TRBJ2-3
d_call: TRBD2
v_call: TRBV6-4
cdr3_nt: TGTGCCAGCAGTAGTAGCGGGGTAAAGTATTTT
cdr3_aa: CASSSSGVKYF

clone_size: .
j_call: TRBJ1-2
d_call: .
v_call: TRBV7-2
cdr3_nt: TGTGCCAGCAGCCTAGCGTCCCTGGCCTATGGCTACACCTTC
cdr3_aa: CASSLASLAYGYTF

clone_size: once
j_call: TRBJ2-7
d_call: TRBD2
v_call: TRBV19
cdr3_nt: TGTGCCAGTAGACCGGAGGGGACTAGCGGGAGACACGAGCAGTACTTC
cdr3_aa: CASRPEGTSGRHEQYF

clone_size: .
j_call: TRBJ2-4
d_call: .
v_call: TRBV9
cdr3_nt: TGTGCCAGCAAATCGAGGACCGGATCCAAAAACATTCAGTACTTC
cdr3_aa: CASKSRTGSKNIQYF

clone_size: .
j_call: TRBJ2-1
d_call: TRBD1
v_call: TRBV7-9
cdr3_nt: TGTGCCAGCAGGGCTCAGGGGGCGATGCAGTTCTTC
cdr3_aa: CASRAQGAMQFF

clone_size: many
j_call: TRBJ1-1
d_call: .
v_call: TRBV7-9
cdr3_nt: TGTGCCAGCAGCTTAAGGGGGTCTGAAGCTTTCTTT
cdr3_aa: CASSLRGSEAFF

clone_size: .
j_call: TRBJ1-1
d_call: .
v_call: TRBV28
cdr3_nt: TGTGCCAGCAGTTTATACAGGACGACTGAAGCTTTCTTT
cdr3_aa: CASSLYRTTEAFF

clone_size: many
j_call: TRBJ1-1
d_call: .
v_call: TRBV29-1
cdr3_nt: TGCAGCGTTGTGCGGGGGGAGACTGAAGCTTTCTTT
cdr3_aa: CSVVRGETEAFF

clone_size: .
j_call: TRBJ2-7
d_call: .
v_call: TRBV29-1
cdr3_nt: TGCAGCGTTTTAGGGGGGAGATGGGGCTCCGAGCAGTACTTC
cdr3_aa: CSVLGGRWGSEQYF

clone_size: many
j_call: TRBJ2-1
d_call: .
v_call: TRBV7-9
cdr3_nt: TGTGCCAGCAGCTTCAGGACGGGCTCCTACAATGAGCAGTTCTTC
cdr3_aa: CASSFRTGSYNEQFF

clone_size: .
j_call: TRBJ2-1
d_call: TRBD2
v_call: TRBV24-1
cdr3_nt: TGTGCCACCAGTGAACCGGGACTAGGCCCTACCTACAATGAGCAGTTCTTC
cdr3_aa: CATSEPGLGPTYNEQFF

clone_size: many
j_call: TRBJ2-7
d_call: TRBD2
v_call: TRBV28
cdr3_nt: TGTGCCAGCAACTCACCCACCGGACTAGCGGGAGGCCCCGGGAACGAGCAGTACTTC
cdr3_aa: CASNSPTGLAGGPGNEQYF

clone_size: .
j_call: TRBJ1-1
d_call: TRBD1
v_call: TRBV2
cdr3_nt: TGTGCCAGCATGGACAGGGCGGACACTGAAGCTTTCTTT
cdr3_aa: CASMDRADTEAFF